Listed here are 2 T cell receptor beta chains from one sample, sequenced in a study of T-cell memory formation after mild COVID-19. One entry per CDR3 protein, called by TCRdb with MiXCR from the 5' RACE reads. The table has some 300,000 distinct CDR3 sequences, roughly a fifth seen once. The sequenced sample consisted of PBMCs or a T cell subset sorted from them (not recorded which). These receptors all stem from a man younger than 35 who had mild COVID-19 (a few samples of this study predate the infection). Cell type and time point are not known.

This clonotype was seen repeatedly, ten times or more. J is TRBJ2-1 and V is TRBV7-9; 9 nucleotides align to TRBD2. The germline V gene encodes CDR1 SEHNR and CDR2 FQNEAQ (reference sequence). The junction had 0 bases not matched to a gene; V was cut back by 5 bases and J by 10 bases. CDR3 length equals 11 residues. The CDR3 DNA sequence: TGTGCCAGCAGCGCGGGAGGGGAGCAGTTCTTC. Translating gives CASSAGGEQFF. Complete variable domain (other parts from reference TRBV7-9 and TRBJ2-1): DTGVSQNPRHKITKRGQNVTFRCDPISEHNRLYWYRQTLGQGPEFLTYFQNEAQLEKSRLLSDRFSAERPKGSFSTLEIQRTEQGDSAMYLCASSAGGEQFFGPGTRLTVL.

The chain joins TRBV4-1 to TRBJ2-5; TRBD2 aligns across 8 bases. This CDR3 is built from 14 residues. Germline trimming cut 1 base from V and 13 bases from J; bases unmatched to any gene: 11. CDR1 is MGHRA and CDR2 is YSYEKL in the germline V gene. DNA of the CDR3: TGCGCCAGCAGCCAAGTGAACGACCAGCGGGAGCCGTACTTC. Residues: CASSQVNDQREPYF.